Listed below are T cell receptor beta chains from one sample, sequenced in a study of post-analysis software for immune sequencing data. MiXCR, applied by TCRdb to the PCR reads, yields one record per CDR3 protein. Found here are about 500,000 distinct CDR3 sequences, over 35% of them singletons; the top ten hold about 12%. Sequencing was performed on blood. The receptors were sampled from a girl between 5 and 17 years old with multiple sclerosis. Both conserved end residues are part of each CDR3. Size tells how often a clone was seen (once, few, many) or the class of an expanded clone, and some rows leave it out.

>NA|TRBV27|TRBJ2-7
CASSKPGLNSYEQYF
>once|TRBV7-6|TRBJ1-1
CASSPDKNTEAFF
>few|TRBV29-1|TRBJ1-2
CSVRVGNPHGYTF
>NA|TRBV6-6|TRBJ2-2
CASSYSESPGTGELFF
>NA|TRBV6-2/TRBV6-3|TRBJ2-4
CASSYAGTGINIQYF
>NA|TRBV20-1|TRBJ1-2
CSARDFGGPEDGYTF
>few|TRBV5-1|TRBJ2-1
CASRQGAQSSNEQFF
>NA|TRBV7-2|TRBJ2-1
CASSTTSGRRNEQFF
>few|TRBV28|TRBJ2-4
CASSLLQLKIAKNIQYF
>NA|TRBV12-3/TRBV12-4|TRBJ1-5
CASSRQNNQPQHF
>NA|TRBV5-6|TRBJ1-1
CASSMELEAFF
>many|TRBV7-8|TRBJ2-3
CASSLAGTGGDGDTQYF
>few|TRBV27|TRBJ2-7
CASSVFRTSGVYEQYF
>NA|TRBV7-3|TRBJ1-1
CASSLTREDTEAFF
>NA|TRBV12-3/TRBV12-4|TRBJ2-3
CASSVRDSGTQYF
>many|TRBV7-9|TRBJ2-5
CASSARRTSGIHAQETQYF
>NA|TRBV20-1|TRBJ2-7
CSARDDVYEQYF
>NA|TRBV27|TRBJ2-5
CASSLGGGGRETQYF
>NA|TRBV9|TRBJ1-1
CASSGTGFMNTEAFF
>NA|TRBV28|TRBJ2-1
CASSLPLRLAGGTYNEQFF
>few|TRBV28|TRBJ2-3
CASSPLFAGGDTQYF
>once|TRBV4-1|NA
CACSQDVAGYYEQYF
>NA|TRBV10-3|TRBJ2-7
CAIKAGAIDEQYF
>NA|TRBV11-2|TRBJ2-5
CASSIRTGGTQETQYF
>NA|TRBV3-1|TRBJ2-1
CASSGMSHNEQFF
>NA|TRBV7-8|TRBJ1-5
CASSIEQGVGNQPQHF